Presented here are 15 T cell receptor beta chains from one specimen sequenced in a study of T cell changes during pregnancy in multiple sclerosis. Assay used: immunoSEQ multiplex PCR; TCRdb lists only in-frame clones, some missing. The sample holds 85,000 to 90,000 clones; approximately 89% are singletons and the top ten take around 1.8%. Material: peripheral blood, obtained in the first trimester of pregnancy. These receptors all come from a female donor in good health, enrolled as a control in a pregnancy study.

The chain carries TRBV11-2 and TRBJ1-2; no firm D call. Germline assignment: CDR1 SGHAT and CDR2 FQNNGV. The CDR3 length is 15 residues. With 4 bases removed from V and 8 bases from J, the gap between germline ends came to 20 bases. The chain's CDR3 is CASSSSQSQPTGYTF. CDR3 DNA sequence: TGTGCCAGCAGCTCCTCACAGTCCCAGCCAACGGGCTACACCTTC.

V and J are TRBV19 and TRBJ1-2; D not resolved. CDR1 and CDR2 (germline): LNHDA, SQIVND (reference sequence). V was shortened by 7 bases and J by 0 bases, with 9 bases between the two germline ends. The CDR3 totals 13 residues. This CDR3 reads CASTRKSNYGYTF. CDR3 in DNA: TGTGCCAGTACGCGGAAATCTAACTATGGCTACACCTTC.

For the CDR3, the DNA is TGTGCCAGTATTGGGAAGAGGGCGGGCACCGGGGAGCTGTTTTTT. Residues: CASIGKRAGTGELFF. V is TRBV19 and J is TRBJ2-2, with D perhaps TRBD2 (5 bases). Trimming took off 7 bases at V and 4 bases at J, with 16 bases between the two ends. Germline lookup yields CDR1 LNHDA and CDR2 SQIVND (reference sequence). The CDR3 consists of 15 residues.

This chain joins TRBV9 and TRBJ2-7; 8 bases align to TRBD1. V was pared by 0 bases and J by 2 bases, with 4 bases of the junction left unmatched. This CDR3 contains 15 residues. Germline V gene sequence: CDR1 SGDLS, CDR2 YYNGEE. This chain's CDR3 is CASSVGDRGAYEQYF. The CDR3 bases are TGTGCCAGCAGCGTAGGCGACAGGGGAGCCTACGAGCAGTACTTC.

V gene TRBV5-1 combines with J gene TRBJ2-1; 12 bases align to TRBD2. V lost 5 bases, J lost 5 bases, and 2 bases stayed unmatched. This CDR3 is 14 amino acids long. Germline V lookup: CDR1 SGHRS, CDR2 YFSETQ. Written as DNA, the CDR3 is TGCGCCAGCAGACTAGCGGGGGGCCACAATGAGCAGTTCTTC. Its protein is CASRLAGGHNEQFF.

The chain couples TRBV4-3 to TRBJ1-1; D not certain. Germline V gene lookup returns CDR1 LGHNA and CDR2 YSLEER. The CDR3 is 13 amino acids. V shed 0 bases and J shed 11 bases, with 13 bases lying between them. The CDR3 DNA is TGCGCCAGCAGCCAAGATAGCGGGGAAAGGGCTTTCTTT. Protein product: CASSQDSGERAFF.

The table lists this clone with a count of one. The chain is built from TRBV2 and TRBJ2-7, with a weak D call TRBD1 (5 bases). The CDR3 loop spans 15 amino acids. Trimming removed 6 bases from V and 0 bases from J, with 15 bases in between. Germline-derived CDR1 and CDR2 are SNHLY and FYNNEI. The CDR3 reads CASRGGHLSSYEQYF. The CDR3 nucleotides read TGTGCCAGCAGGGGCGGACACCTGAGCTCCTACGAGCAGTACTTC.

The rearrangement links TRBV28 to TRBJ2-1, with unresolved D. CDR1 and CDR2 from the germline V gene are MDHEN and SYDVKM. CDR3 length: 14 residues. V lost 1 base and J 3 bases, leaving 7 bases between the germline ends. The CDR3 DNA sequence: TGTGCCAGCAGTTTATCAGGAAACTACAATGAGCAGTTCTTC. Translation: CASSLSGNYNEQFF.

DNA of the CDR3: TGCAGTGCCCCGGGTCCCTATGGCTACACCTTC. Amino acid sequence: CSAPGPYGYTF. The V call is TRBV20-1, the J call TRBJ1-2; D is undetermined. The ends were cut back, 6 bases at V and 4 bases at J, with 9 bases in the middle. The CDR3 is 11 residues long. CDR1 and CDR2 (germline): DFQATT, SNEGSKA (reference sequence).

The chain is built from TRBV9 and TRBJ1-2; 7 bases agree with TRBD1. V was pared by 3 bases and J by 3 bases, with 8 bases of the junction left unmatched. This CDR3 contains 15 residues. Germline CDR1 reads SGDLS; CDR2 reads YYNGEE. For the CDR3, the DNA is TGTGCCAGCAGCGAAGACAGGGAGTCAGACTATGGCTACACCTTC. It specifies CASSEDRESDYGYTF.

The V and J genes are TRBV9 and TRBJ2-5; the D gene is possibly TRBD1 (6 bases). Germline assignment: CDR1 SGDLS and CDR2 YYNGEE. This CDR3 is 14 amino acids long. With 3 bases removed from V and 4 bases from J, the gap between germline ends came to 13 bases. In DNA, the CDR3 is TGTGCCAGCAGCGACCGGGACACCAGAGAGACCCAGTACTTC. Translated: CASSDRDTRETQYF.

The V and J genes are TRBV2 and TRBJ1-1; D unresolved. The germline V gene encodes CDR1 SNHLY and CDR2 FYNNEI. V lost 6 bases to trimming and J lost 0 bases, with 14 bases between them. The length of the CDR3 is 15 residues. CDR3 in amino acids: CASRPDREVNTEAFF. The CDR3 nucleotides are TGTGCCAGCAGGCCGGACCGGGAAGTGAACACTGAAGCTTTCTTT.

The chain employs TRBV7-9 and TRBJ2-1, with D uncertain. The CDR3 runs 15 residues. V gave up 5 bases and J gave up 10 bases, with 21 bases separating them. Germline V lookup: CDR1 SEHNR, CDR2 FQNEAQ (reference sequence). CDR3 bases: TGTGCCAGCAGCGCAGGCGCCAATGACCGCTCAGAGCAGTTCTTC. As protein: CASSAGANDRSEQFF.

This clone was observed a single time. This sequence joins TRBV18 and TRBJ2-3; D perhaps matches TRBD2 (5 bases). V was shortened by 5 bases and J by 2 bases, with 11 bases between the two germline ends. The CDR3 sequence is 14 residues long. The germline CDR1 and CDR2 sequences are KGHSH and LQKENI. The CDR3 here is CASSTVTITDTQYF. CDR3 in DNA: TGTGCCAGCTCAACAGTGACTATCACAGATACGCAGTATTTT.

In the case of this clone: Germline is not matched at one junction end, which may reflect a read error. V usage is TRBV7-9 and J usage is TRBJ2-2; 7 bases are shared with TRBD2. The CDR3 is 16 amino acids. The germline CDR1 and CDR2 sequences are SEHNR and FQNEAQ (reference sequence). CDR3 sequence (DNA): TGTGCCAGCAGCTTAGGTCGGGGGGATTCACCCGGGGAGCTATTTTTT. Amino acid sequence: CASSLGRGDSPGELFF.